This TCR beta chain derives from a study of T cell repertoires in MIS-A myocarditis. Profiled with immunoSEQ multiplex PCR; TCRdb holds only in-frame clones, not every one. The sample carries around 12,000 clones, approximately 80% recorded once. The receptor was derived from a man younger than 30 with fulminant myocarditis from multisystem inflammatory syndrome in adults (MIS-A) after COVID-19. Sequenced material: right ventricle heart tissue obtained at autopsy.

The CDR3 protein is CASRLSAGNTIYF. The CDR3 DNA follows: TGTGCCAGTAGATTGAGCGCTGGAAACACCATATATTTT. This chain connects TRBV19 to TRBJ1-3; D not resolved. CDR3 size: 13 residues. Trimming shortened V by 6 bases and J by 2 bases, and 8 bases separated the two germline ends. The germline gives CDR1 LNHDA, CDR2 SQIVND (reference sequence).